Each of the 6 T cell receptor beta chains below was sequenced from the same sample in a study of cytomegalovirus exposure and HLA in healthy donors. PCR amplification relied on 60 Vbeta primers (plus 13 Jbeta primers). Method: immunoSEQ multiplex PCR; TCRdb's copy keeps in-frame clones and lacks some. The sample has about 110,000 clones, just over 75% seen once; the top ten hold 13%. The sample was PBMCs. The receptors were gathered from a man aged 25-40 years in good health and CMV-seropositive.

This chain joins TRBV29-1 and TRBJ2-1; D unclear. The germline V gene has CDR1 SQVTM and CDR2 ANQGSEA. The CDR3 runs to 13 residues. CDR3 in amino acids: CSLGLPLGNEQFF. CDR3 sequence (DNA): TGCTCCCTAGGCCTGCCCCTTGGAAATGAGCAGTTCTTC.

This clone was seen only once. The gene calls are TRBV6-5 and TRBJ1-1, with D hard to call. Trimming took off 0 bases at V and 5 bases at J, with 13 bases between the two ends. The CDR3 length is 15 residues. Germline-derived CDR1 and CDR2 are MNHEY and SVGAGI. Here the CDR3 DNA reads TGTGCCAGCAGTTACTCGGTTCCACCGCGGACTGAAGCTTTCTTT. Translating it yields CASSYSVPPRTEAFF.

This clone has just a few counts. The CDR3 protein is CAITPEGSDTEAFF. CDR3 coding DNA: TGTGCCATCACCCCGGAGGGTTCGGACACTGAAGCTTTCTTT. The V and J genes are TRBV10-3 and TRBJ1-1, with no clear D. Germline V gene data show CDR1 as ENHRY and CDR2 as SYGVKD. There are 14 residues in the CDR3. Trimming removed 7 bases from V and 3 bases from J, with 15 bases in between.

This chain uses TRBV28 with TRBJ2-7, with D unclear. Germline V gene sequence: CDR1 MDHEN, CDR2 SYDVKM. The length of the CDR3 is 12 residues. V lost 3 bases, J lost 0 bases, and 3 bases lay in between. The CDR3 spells CASSFNSYEQYF. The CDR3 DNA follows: TGTGCCAGCAGTTTCAACTCCTACGAGCAGTACTTC.

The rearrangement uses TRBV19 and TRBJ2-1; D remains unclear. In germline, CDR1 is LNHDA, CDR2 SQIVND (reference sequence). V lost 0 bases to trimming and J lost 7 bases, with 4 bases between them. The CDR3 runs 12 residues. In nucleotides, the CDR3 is TGTGCCAGTAGTATAGATCGGAATGAGCAGTTCTTC. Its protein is CASSIDRNEQFF. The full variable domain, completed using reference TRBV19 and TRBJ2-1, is DGGITQSPKYLFRKEGQNVTLSCEQNLNHDAMYWYRQDPGQGLRLIYYSQIVNDFQKGDIAEGYSVSREKKESFPLTVTSAQKNPTAFYLCASSIDRNEQFFGPGTRLTVL.

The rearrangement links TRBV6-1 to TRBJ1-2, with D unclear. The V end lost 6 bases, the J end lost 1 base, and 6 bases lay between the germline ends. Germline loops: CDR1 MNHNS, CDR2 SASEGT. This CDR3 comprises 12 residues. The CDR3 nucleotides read TGTGCCAGCAGAAACAGTAACTATGGCTACACCTTC. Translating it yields CASRNSNYGYTF.